The entry below gives a single T cell receptor (beta chain) sequence along with its context. Its specificity is not known. This entry is derived from a study of cytomegalovirus exposure and HLA in healthy donors. Findings and limits, study-wide: In a later analysis, V- and J-gene trimming of beta chains associated with a DCLRE1C missense variant, replicated independently. TCR beta sequences reportedly predicted the HLA-A and HLA-B alleles of most subjects accurately.

The length of the CDR3 is 14 residues. The germline V gene encodes CDR1 GTSNPN and CDR2 SVGIG (reference sequence). Trimming pared 3 bases from V and 8 bases from J, leaving 17 bases between. 60 Vbeta and 13 Jbeta primers were used in PCR. Profiling relied on immunoSEQ multiplex PCR, and the TCRdb table lists in-frame clones only, not all of them. This table has about 160,000 clones, approximately 70% appearing once. The chain carries TRBV30 and TRBJ2-1; D is perhaps TRBD1 (6 bases). This clonotype originated in a man between 40 and 49 years old in good health and CMV-seropositive. Sequencing was done on a sample of PBMCs. The CDR3: CAWSDLSWGHEQFF. The CDR3 bases are TGTGCCTGGAGCGACCTCAGTTGGGGGCATGAGCAGTTCTTC.